The 13 T cell receptor beta chains listed next were all sequenced from one sample in a study of T cells in Graves' hyperthyroidism and ophthalmopathy. Amplification of TCR beta CDR3 regions was performed using RNA transcripts as template. The primer set for the first-round RT-PCR of the TCR CDR3 was HTBI. MiXCR, applied by TCRdb to the multiplex PCR reads, yields one record per CDR3 protein. The sample has hundreds of thousands of distinct CDR3 sequences; less than 30% are singletons. The sequencing input was blood. The receptors come from a middle-aged man with Graves' hyperthyroidism that later progressed to Graves' ophthalmopathy.

This clonotype has at least ten counts. The rearrangement uses TRBV29-1 and TRBJ2-7; maybe TRBD2 (5 bases). This CDR3 spans 12 amino acids. V gave up 4 bases and J gave up 3 bases, with 10 bases separating them. Germline V gives CDR1 SQVTM, CDR2 ANQGSEA. The DNA of the CDR3 is TGCAGCGTTGGACCCGACTACTACGAGCAGTACTTC. Amino acids: CSVGPDYYEQYF.

This clonotype showed up many times. This chain connects TRBV27 to TRBJ2-7; D may be TRBD1 or TRBD2 (5 bases each). V lost 9 bases to trimming and J lost 5 bases, with 17 bases between them. The CDR3 extends over 13 amino acids. CDR1 and CDR2 (germline): MNHEY, SMNVEV (reference sequence). DNA of the CDR3: TGTGCCAGTGGGTCGGGGCTACCGGACGAGCAGTACTTC. This translates into CASGSGLPDEQYF.

This clonotype was seen many times. The CDR3 sequence is CASSFTGVRDYEQYF. The CDR3 DNA is TGTGCCAGCAGCTTTACTGGGGTCAGGGACTACGAGCAGTACTTC. The V call is TRBV13, the J call TRBJ2-7; TRBD1 might be the D (5 bases). CDR3 length equals 15 residues. Germline values: CDR1 PRHDT, CDR2 FYEKMQ (reference sequence). Trimming removed 3 bases at V and 3 bases at J, with 15 bases between. Filled out from reference TRBV13 and TRBJ2-7, the complete variable domain reads AAGVIQSPRHLIKEKRETATLKCYPIPRHDTVYWYQQGPGQDPQFLISFYEKMQSDKGSIPDRFSAQQFSDYHSELNMSSLELGDSALYFCASSFTGVRDYEQYFGPGTRLTVT.

To note about this clonotype: One base away lies a much larger clone, so this may be a sequencing read error. J is TRBJ1-5 and V is TRBV12-3 or TRBV12-4; D gene ambiguous. CDR3 size: 12 residues. V lost 7 bases and J 6 bases, leaving 10 bases between the germline ends. The CDR3 sequence: CASMTVGQPQHF. Written as DNA, the CDR3 is TGTGCCAGCATGACGGTGGGTCAGCCCCAGCATTTT.

Ten or more counts support this clonotype. V usage is TRBV11-2 and J usage is TRBJ1-1; D unresolved. Trimming took 0 bases from V and 8 from J, leaving 10 bases between them. Per the germline V gene, CDR1 is SGHAT and CDR2 is FQNNGV. This CDR3 has 13 residues. This CDR3 reads CASSLEVSAEAFF. Written as DNA, the CDR3 is TGTGCCAGCAGCTTAGAAGTTTCGGCAGAAGCTTTCTTT.

Many counts were recorded for this clonotype. This rearrangement joins TRBV11-2 to TRBJ2-5, with D unclear. Germline CDR1 reads SGHAT; CDR2 reads FQNNGV. This CDR3 spans 14 amino acids. Trimming took 1 base from V and 2 from J, leaving 8 bases between them. The CDR3 DNA follows: TGTGCCAGCAGCTTAGTTAGAGCACAAGAGACCCAGTACTTC. Its translation: CASSLVRAQETQYF.

As to this clonotype: A junction boundary mismatches the germline segment, possibly from a read error. The CDR3 is CASSVQVVAF. Written as DNA, the CDR3 is TGTGCCAGCAGTGTCCAGGTTGTTGCCTTC. The chain employs TRBV2 and TRBJ1-2; no reliable D call. From germline, CDR1 is SNHLY and CDR2 FYNNEI. The CDR3 covers 10 residues.

This clonotype was recorded many times. The chain joins TRBV3-1 to TRBJ2-4, with D uncertain. The V gene lost 5 bases and the J gene lost 8 bases, with 13 bases spanning the gap. Germline CDR1 and CDR2: LGHDT and YNNKEL (reference sequence). This CDR3 contains 13 residues. The CDR3 loop is CASSAPGWDIQYF. The DNA for the CDR3 is TGTGCCAGCAGCGCTCCCGGGTGGGACATTCAGTACTTC.

This clonotype has a count of ten or more. The CDR3 region is CASLGTGGYEQYF. The CDR3 bases are TGTGCCAGCCTCGGGACAGGCGGTTACGAGCAGTACTTC. The chain has TRBV19 and TRBJ2-7; 8 nucleotides match TRBD1. Looked up from germline, CDR1 is LNHDA and CDR2 is SQIVND (reference sequence). V gave up 9 bases and J gave up 4 bases; unmatched junction bases: 8. This CDR3 has 13 residues.

J is TRBJ2-5 and V is TRBV7-2, with 8 bases that match TRBD1. This CDR3 is 15 amino acids long. The V gene's germline CDR1 is SGHTA and CDR2 FQGNSA. J was trimmed by 6 bases and V by 5 bases; bases with no gene match: 11. For the CDR3, the DNA is TGTGCCAGCAGCCCCGAACCAGGGGGCGCAAAGACCCAGTACTTC. As protein: CASSPEPGGAKTQYF.

This clonotype has ten or more counts. The chain combines TRBV6-1 with TRBJ2-2; possibly TRBD1 for D (6 bases). CDR1 is MNHNS and CDR2 is SASEGT in the germline V gene. Trimming removed 11 bases from V and 0 bases from J, with 16 bases in between. CDR3 length equals 15 residues. The CDR3 sequence: CAGSAGTTNTGELFF. The DNA for the CDR3 is TGTGCCGGAAGTGCCGGGACAACGAACACCGGGGAGCTGTTTTTT.

This clonotype was counted at least ten times. The rearrangement links TRBV27 to TRBJ1-2; D gene ambiguous. Looked up from germline, CDR1 is MNHEY and CDR2 is SMNVEV (reference sequence). The CDR3 loop spans 13 amino acids. The ends were cut back, 4 bases at V and 0 bases at J, with 6 bases in the middle. Here the CDR3 DNA reads TGTGCCAGCAGTTACAGCTCTAACTATGGCTACACCTTC. It specifies CASSYSSNYGYTF.

This clonotype was seen many times. V and J are TRBV5-1 and TRBJ1-1; the match to TRBD1 covers 8 bases. V gave up 4 bases and J gave up 7 bases; unmatched junction bases: 6. Germline V gene data show CDR1 as SGHRS and CDR2 as YFSETQ. This CDR3 comprises 13 residues. CDR3 region: CASSAGGAGEAFF. As DNA, the CDR3 is TGCGCCAGCAGCGCAGGGGGCGCCGGTGAAGCTTTCTTT.